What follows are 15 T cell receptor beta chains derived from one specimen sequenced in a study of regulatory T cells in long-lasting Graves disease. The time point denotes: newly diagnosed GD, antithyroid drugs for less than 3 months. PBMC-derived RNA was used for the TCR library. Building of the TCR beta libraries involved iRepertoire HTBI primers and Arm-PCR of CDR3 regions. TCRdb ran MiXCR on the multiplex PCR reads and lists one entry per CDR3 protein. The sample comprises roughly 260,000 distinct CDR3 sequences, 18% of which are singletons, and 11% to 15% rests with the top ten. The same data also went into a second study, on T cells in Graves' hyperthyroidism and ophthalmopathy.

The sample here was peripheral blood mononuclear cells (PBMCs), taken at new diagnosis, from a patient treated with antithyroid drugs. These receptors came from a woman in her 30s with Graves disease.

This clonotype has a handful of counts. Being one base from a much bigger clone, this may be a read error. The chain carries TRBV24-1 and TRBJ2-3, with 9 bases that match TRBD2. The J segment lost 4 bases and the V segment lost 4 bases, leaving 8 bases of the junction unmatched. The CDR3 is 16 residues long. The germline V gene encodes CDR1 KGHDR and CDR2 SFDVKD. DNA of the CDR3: TGTGCCACCAGTGACCCAGGAGCGGGGGGCGCAGATACGCAGTATTTT. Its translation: CATSDPGAGGADTQYF.

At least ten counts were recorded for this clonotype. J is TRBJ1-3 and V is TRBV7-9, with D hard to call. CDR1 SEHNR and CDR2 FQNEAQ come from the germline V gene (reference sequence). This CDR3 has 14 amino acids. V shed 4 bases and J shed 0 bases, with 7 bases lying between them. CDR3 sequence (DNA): TGTGCCAGCAGCTCTTGGACCTCTGGAAACACCATATATTTT. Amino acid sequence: CASSSWTSGNTIYF.

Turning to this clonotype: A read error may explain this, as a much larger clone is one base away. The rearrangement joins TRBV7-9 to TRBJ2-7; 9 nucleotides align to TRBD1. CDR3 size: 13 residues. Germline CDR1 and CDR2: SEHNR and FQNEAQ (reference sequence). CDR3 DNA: TGTGCCAGCAGCGAACAGGGGGCGAATGAGCGGTACTTC. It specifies CASSEQGANERYF.

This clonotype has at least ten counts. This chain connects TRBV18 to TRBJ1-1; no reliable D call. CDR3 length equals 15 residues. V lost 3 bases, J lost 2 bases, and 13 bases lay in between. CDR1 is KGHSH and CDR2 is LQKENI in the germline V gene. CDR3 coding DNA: TGTGCCAGCTCACCCGTGACACCTGCTAACACTGAAGCTTTCTTT. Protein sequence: CASSPVTPANTEAFF.

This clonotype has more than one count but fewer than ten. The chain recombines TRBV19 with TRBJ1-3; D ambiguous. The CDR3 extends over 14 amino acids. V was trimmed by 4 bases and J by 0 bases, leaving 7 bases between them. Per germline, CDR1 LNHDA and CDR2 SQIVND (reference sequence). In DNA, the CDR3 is TGTGCCAGTAGTACAACTAGCTCTGGAAACACCATATATTTT. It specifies CASSTTSSGNTIYF.

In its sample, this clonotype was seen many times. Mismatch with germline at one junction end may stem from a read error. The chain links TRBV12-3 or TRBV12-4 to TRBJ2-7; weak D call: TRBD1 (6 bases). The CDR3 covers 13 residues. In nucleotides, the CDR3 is TGTGCTAGCAGCTTAGCAGGGGCGTACGAGCAGTACTTC. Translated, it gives CASSLAGAYEQYF.

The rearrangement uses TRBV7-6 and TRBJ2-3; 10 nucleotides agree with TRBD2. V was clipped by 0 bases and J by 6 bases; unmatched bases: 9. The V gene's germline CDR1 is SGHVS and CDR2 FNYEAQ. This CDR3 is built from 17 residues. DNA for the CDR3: TGTGCCAGCAGCTTAGCTTACAGCGGGGGGGGTGAGGATACGCAGTATTTT. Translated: CASSLAYSGGGEDTQYF.

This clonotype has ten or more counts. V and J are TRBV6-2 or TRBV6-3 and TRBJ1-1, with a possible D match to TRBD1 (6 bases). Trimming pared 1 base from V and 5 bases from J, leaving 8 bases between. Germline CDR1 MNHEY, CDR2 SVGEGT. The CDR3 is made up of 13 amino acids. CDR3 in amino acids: CASSYFGQTEAFF. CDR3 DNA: TGTGCCAGCAGTTACTTTGGACAGACTGAAGCTTTCTTT.

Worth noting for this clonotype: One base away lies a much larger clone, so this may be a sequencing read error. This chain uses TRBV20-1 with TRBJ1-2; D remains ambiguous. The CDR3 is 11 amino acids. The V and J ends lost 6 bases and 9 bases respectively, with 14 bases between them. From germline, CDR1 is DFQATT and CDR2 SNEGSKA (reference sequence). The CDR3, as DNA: TGCAGTGCCCGACGTGAATATAGCTACACCTTC. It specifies CSARREYSYTF.

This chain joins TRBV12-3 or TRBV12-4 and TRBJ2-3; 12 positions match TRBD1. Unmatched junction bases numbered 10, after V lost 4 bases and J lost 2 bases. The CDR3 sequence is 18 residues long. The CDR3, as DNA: TGTGCCAGCAGTTCCCGGGACAGGGGGCTTCGGTACACAGATACGCAGTATTTT. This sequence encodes CASSSRDRGLRYTDTQYF.

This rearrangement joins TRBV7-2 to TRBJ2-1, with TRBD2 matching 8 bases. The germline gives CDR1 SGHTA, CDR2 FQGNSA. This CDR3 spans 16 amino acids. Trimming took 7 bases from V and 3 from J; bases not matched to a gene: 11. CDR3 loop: CASILLLAAYYNEQFF. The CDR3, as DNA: TGTGCCAGCATCCTTTTACTAGCGGCGTACTACAATGAGCAGTTCTTC.

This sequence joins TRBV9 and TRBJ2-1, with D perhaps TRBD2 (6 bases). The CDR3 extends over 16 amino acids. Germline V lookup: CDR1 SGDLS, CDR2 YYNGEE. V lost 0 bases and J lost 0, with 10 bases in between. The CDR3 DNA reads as TGTGCCAGCAGCGTAGGTGGGGGGTTCTCCTACAATGAGCAGTTCTTC. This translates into CASSVGGGFSYNEQFF.

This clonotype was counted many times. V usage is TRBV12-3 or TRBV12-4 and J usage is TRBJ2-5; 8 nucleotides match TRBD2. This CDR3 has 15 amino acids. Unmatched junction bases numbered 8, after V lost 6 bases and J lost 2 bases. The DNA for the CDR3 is TGTGCCAGCAGACTGGCGGGGGGCCAACAAGAGACCCAGTACTTC. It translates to CASRLAGGQQETQYF.

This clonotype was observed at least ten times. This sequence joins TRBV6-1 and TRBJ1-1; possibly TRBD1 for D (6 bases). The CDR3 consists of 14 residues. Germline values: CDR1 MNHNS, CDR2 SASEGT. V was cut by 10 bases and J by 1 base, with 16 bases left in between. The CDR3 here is CATALQGRNTEAFF. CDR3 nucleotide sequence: TGTGCCACCGCCCTTCAGGGGAGGAACACTGAAGCTTTCTTT.

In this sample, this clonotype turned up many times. The CDR3: CASSPGRADSPLHF. CDR3 nucleotide sequence: TGTGCCAGTAGTCCTGGACGGGCGGATTCACCCCTCCACTTT. J is TRBJ1-6 and V is TRBV19; unclear D gene. V dropped 5 bases and J dropped 8 bases, with 13 bases sitting between them. CDR3 size: 14 residues. Germline lookup yields CDR1 LNHDA and CDR2 SQIVND (reference sequence). The entire variable domain, with the rest obtained from reference TRBV19 and TRBJ1-6, is as follows: DGGITQSPKYLFRKEGQNVTLSCEQNLNHDAMYWYRQDPGQGLRLIYYSQIVNDFQKGDIAEGYSVSREKKESFPLTVTSAQKNPTAFYLCASSPGRADSPLHFGNGTRLTVT.